These T cell receptor beta chains were read from a single sample in a study of response to subunit inactivated influenza vaccine. A single record per CDR3 protein comes from TCRdb applying MiXCR to the RT-PCR reads. Of 500,000 to 550,000 distinct CDR3 sequences in the sample, approximately 7.7% are singletons; the top ten hold roughly 13%. Sequencing used PBMCs from blood, obtained 23 months after vaccination. The source of these receptors is a man aged 50 to 69 who received an inactivated influenza vaccine. Both conserved end residues are trimmed from each CDR3. The order of the fields is CDR3 protein, V gene, J gene.

cdr3_aa: ASSLGAGSAGELF; v_call: TRBV12-3/TRBV12-4; j_call: TRBJ2-2
cdr3_aa: ASSQRTGLTGANVLT; v_call: TRBV5-1; j_call: TRBJ2-6
cdr3_aa: ASSLKRGGGAGELF; v_call: TRBV27; j_call: TRBJ2-2
cdr3_aa: ASRIGGSDTGELF; v_call: TRBV4-2; j_call: TRBJ2-2
cdr3_aa: ASRAGVRPQH; v_call: TRBV6-1; j_call: TRBJ1-5
cdr3_aa: ASSQDGQTNTEAF; v_call: TRBV3-1; j_call: TRBJ1-1
cdr3_aa: ASPGGSGTEAF; v_call: TRBV28; j_call: TRBJ1-1
cdr3_aa: ASSGRAGDADTQY; v_call: TRBV5-1; j_call: TRBJ2-3
cdr3_aa: ASSQVYAPHEQY; v_call: TRBV4-2; j_call: TRBJ2-7
cdr3_aa: ASSWSHSGSNEQY; v_call: TRBV6-2/TRBV6-3; j_call: TRBJ2-7
cdr3_aa: ASSVDSGNTIY; v_call: TRBV9; j_call: TRBJ1-3
cdr3_aa: ASILRPSGMNTEAF; v_call: TRBV2; j_call: TRBJ1-1
cdr3_aa: ASSHHNPRMNTEAF; v_call: TRBV4-2; j_call: TRBJ1-1
cdr3_aa: ASSPRGGLSEAF; v_call: TRBV2; j_call: TRBJ1-1
cdr3_aa: ASSHLLGSYNEQF; v_call: TRBV4-3; j_call: TRBJ2-1
cdr3_aa: ASSLTGQGWGETQY; v_call: TRBV5-1; j_call: TRBJ2-5
cdr3_aa: SAPPLGIHNEQF; v_call: TRBV20-1; j_call: TRBJ2-1
cdr3_aa: SARVSGPNTGELF; v_call: TRBV20-1; j_call: TRBJ2-2
cdr3_aa: SAMPGRASNEQF; v_call: TRBV20-1; j_call: TRBJ2-1
cdr3_aa: ASSYFHEQF; v_call: TRBV6-5; j_call: TRBJ2-1
cdr3_aa: ASSLSFLAGLYNEQF; v_call: TRBV4-3; j_call: TRBJ2-1
cdr3_aa: ASSLAVDGWAF; v_call: TRBV7-6; j_call: TRBJ1-1
cdr3_aa: ASSGVAGGQVDTQY; v_call: TRBV12-3/TRBV12-4; j_call: TRBJ2-3
cdr3_aa: ASSILSTGHNYGYT; v_call: TRBV19; j_call: TRBJ1-2
cdr3_aa: ASRLGAAQF; v_call: TRBV6-5; j_call: TRBJ1-6
cdr3_aa: ASRNRAGGSYEQY; v_call: TRBV28; j_call: TRBJ2-7
cdr3_aa: ASGRKQETQY; v_call: TRBV19; j_call: TRBJ2-5
cdr3_aa: ASSQDRTGSEQY; v_call: TRBV4-2; j_call: TRBJ2-7
cdr3_aa: ASSGGTSGAHNEQF; v_call: TRBV11-2; j_call: TRBJ2-1
cdr3_aa: ASSNRDIYNEQF; v_call: TRBV12-3/TRBV12-4; j_call: TRBJ2-1
cdr3_aa: ASSLPGHGPLEAF; v_call: TRBV28; j_call: TRBJ1-1
cdr3_aa: SASTKVDTEAF; v_call: TRBV20-1; j_call: TRBJ1-1
cdr3_aa: SAERRGQGIGGYT; v_call: TRBV20-1; j_call: TRBJ1-2
cdr3_aa: SGTSTGRGANTGELF; v_call: TRBV29-1; j_call: TRBJ2-2
cdr3_aa: ASSLVSGGHQPQH; v_call: TRBV12-3/TRBV12-4; j_call: TRBJ1-5
cdr3_aa: ASSLVPSGRWEQY; v_call: TRBV3-1; j_call: TRBJ2-7
cdr3_aa: SAPPTSGSFKRGGEQY; v_call: TRBV20-1; j_call: TRBJ2-7
cdr3_aa: SARDTQGSQETQY; v_call: TRBV20-1; j_call: TRBJ2-5
cdr3_aa: ASDYGYT; v_call: TRBV7-9; j_call: TRBJ1-2
cdr3_aa: ASSIGTGGYGYT; v_call: TRBV9; j_call: TRBJ1-2
cdr3_aa: ASSEGQAYGYT; v_call: TRBV2; j_call: TRBJ1-2
cdr3_aa: ASSDGQGAYEKLF; v_call: TRBV5-6; j_call: TRBJ1-4
cdr3_aa: ASSRGTGDGYT; v_call: TRBV4-2; j_call: TRBJ1-2
cdr3_aa: ASSLGYGTEYNEQF; v_call: TRBV11-3; j_call: TRBJ2-1
cdr3_aa: SAGQGIEQY; v_call: TRBV20-1; j_call: TRBJ2-7
cdr3_aa: ASSLFSVRELDTGELF; v_call: TRBV7-8; j_call: TRBJ2-2
cdr3_aa: SASASGISTDTQY; v_call: TRBV20-1; j_call: TRBJ2-3
cdr3_aa: ASSDWTSGGGELF; v_call: TRBV6-1; j_call: TRBJ2-2
cdr3_aa: ASRAGDGRYEQF; v_call: TRBV5-1; j_call: TRBJ2-1
cdr3_aa: ASSKGRSTDTQY; v_call: TRBV10-1; j_call: TRBJ2-3
cdr3_aa: ASSRTSGGYEQY; v_call: TRBV5-5; j_call: TRBJ2-7
cdr3_aa: AISESVEGADTQY; v_call: TRBV10-3; j_call: TRBJ2-3